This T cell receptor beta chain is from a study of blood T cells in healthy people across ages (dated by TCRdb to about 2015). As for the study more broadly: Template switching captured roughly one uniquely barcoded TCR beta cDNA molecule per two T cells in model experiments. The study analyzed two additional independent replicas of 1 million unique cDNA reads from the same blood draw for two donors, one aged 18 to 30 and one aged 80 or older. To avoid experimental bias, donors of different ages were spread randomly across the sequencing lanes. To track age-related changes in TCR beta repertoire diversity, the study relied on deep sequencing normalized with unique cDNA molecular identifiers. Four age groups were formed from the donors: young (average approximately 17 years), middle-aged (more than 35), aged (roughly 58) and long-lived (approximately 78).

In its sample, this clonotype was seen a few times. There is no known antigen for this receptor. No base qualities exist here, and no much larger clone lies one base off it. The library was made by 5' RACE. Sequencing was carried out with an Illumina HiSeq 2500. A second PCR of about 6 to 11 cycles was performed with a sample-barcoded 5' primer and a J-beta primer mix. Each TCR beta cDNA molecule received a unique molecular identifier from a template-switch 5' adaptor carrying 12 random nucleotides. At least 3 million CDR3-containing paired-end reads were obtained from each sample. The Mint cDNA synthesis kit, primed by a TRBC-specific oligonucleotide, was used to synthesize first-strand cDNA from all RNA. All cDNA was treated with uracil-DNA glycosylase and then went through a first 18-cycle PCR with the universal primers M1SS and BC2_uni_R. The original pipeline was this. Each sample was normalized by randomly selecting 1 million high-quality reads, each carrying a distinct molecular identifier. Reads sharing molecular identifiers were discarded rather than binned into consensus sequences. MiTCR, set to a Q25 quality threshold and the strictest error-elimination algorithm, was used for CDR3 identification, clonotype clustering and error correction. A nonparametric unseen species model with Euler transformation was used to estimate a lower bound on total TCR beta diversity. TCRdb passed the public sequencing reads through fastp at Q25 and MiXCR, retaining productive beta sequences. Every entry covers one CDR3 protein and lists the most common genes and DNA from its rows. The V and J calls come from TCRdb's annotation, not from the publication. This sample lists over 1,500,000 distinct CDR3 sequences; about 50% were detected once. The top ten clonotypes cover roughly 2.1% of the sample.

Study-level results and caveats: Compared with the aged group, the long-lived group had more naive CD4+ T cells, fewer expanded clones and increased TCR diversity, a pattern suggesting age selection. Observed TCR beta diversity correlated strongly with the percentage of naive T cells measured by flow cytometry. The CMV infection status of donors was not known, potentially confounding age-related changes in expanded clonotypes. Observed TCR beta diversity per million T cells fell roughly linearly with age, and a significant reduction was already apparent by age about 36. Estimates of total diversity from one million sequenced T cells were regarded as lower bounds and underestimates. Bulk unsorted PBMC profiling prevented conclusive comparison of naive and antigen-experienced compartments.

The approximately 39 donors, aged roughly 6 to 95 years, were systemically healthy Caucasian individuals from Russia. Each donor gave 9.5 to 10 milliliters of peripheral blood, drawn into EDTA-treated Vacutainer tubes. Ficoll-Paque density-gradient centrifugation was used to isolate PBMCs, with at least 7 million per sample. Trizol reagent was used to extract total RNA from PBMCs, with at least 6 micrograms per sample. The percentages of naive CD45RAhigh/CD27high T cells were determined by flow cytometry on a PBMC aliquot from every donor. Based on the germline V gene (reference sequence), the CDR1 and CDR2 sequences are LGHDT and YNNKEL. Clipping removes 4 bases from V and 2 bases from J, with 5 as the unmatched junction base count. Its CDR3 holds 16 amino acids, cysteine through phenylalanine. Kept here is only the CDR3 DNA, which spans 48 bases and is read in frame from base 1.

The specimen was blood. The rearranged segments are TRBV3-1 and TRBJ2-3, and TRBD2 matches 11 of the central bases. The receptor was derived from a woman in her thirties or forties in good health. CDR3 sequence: CASSLSGGALTDTQYF. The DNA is TGTGCCAGCAGCCTTAGCGGGGGGGCCCTCACAGATACGCAGTATTTT.